The 26 T cell receptor beta chains given below trace back to one sample, sequenced in a study of tumor-infiltrating lymphocytes in primary liver carcinoma. Each 20-30 mg portion of unsorted bulk tissue served as the source for co-extraction of RNA and DNA. TCR beta cDNA was reverse-transcribed from roughly 520 ng of total RNA. The reaction used a constant-region primer and ProtoScript II reverse transcriptase. The TCR beta library was amplified through three nested multiplex PCR rounds in a modified ARM-PCR procedure. Rounds one and two of PCR, each of roughly 10 cycles, were primed with TRBV1-TRBV30 forward primers and a C-beta reverse primer. One entry per CDR3 protein results from TCRdb running MiXCR on the multiplex PCR reads. This table has roughly 190,000 distinct CDR3 sequences, 85% appearing once. The source material was tumor tissue from primary liver carcinoma. These receptors were obtained from a middle-aged man with primary liver carcinoma and hepatitis B virus infection.

V is TRBV10-2 and J is TRBJ1-2; TRBD1 aligns across 7 bases. Trimming removed 10 bases from V and 8 bases from J; junction bases left unmatched: 19. Germline CDR1 WSHSY, CDR2 SAAADI. CDR3 length equals 15 residues. The CDR3, as DNA: TGCGCCACCACCGGGACAGTCTGCTCTCCCGGCGGCTACACCTTC. Its protein product is CATTGTVCSPGGYTF.

In the case of this clonotype: One end of the junction is discordant with germline, which a read error may explain. The V call is TRBV11-2, the J call TRBJ2-1, with TRBD2 matching over 8 bases. Germline V gene data show CDR1 as SGHAT and CDR2 as FQNNGV. The CDR3 length is 17 residues. The CDR3 sequence: CASSLDRGGRFYNEQCF. CDR3 coding DNA: TGTGCCAGCAGCCTAGATAGGGGCGGGAGGTTCTACAATGAACAGTGCTTC.

This clonotype was observed a handful of times. The germline gene is not matched at one end of the junction; a read error may be the cause. The DNA of the CDR3 is TGTGTCAGCAGTTTAGGGACTAGCGGACAAGAGACCCAGTACTTC. Amino acids: CVSSLGTSGQETQYF. V is TRBV11-2 and J is TRBJ2-5; 11 bases match TRBD2. Germline CDR1 is SGHAT and CDR2 is FQNNGV. The CDR3 is 15 amino acids.

By share, this clonotype counts as medium-sized. This chain joins TRBV6-1 and TRBJ2-5; D gene uncertain. The CDR3 is made up of 13 amino acids. Germline loops: CDR1 MNHNS, CDR2 SASEGT. V was clipped by 6 bases and J by 5 bases, with 13 bases between them. The DNA for the CDR3 is TGTGCCAGCAGCCGAGTATCGTGGGAGACCCAGTACTTC. Encoded protein: CASSRVSWETQYF.

About this clonotype: Here the CDR3 omits its conserved ending phenylalanine or tryptophan, so a read error is the likely source. V is TRBV28 and J is TRBJ1-5; TRBD1 aligns across 12 bases. CDR3 length equals 15 residues. Unmatched junction bases numbered 8, after V lost 8 bases and J lost 6 bases. CDR1 is MDHEN, CDR2 SYDVKM, per germline. In nucleotides, the CDR3 is TGTGCCAGCTGGGACAGGGGGCGAGGAGGTCAGCCCCAGCATCTT. The encoded protein is CASWDRGRGGQPQHL.

This clonotype has a handful of counts. V gene TRBV7-9 combines with J gene TRBJ2-5; tentatively, D is TRBD2 (6 bases). Germline V gene lookup returns CDR1 SEHNR and CDR2 FQNEAQ (reference sequence). CDR3 length: 14 residues. The V gene lost 5 bases and the J gene lost 3 bases, with 13 bases spanning the gap. The CDR3 protein is CASSKREREETQYF. CDR3 coding DNA: TGTGCCAGCAGCAAACGGGAGAGGGAAGAGACCCAGTACTTC.

Comment on this clonotype: Being one base from a much bigger clone, this may be a read error. This chain joins TRBV6-4 and TRBJ1-5; no clear D gene. Germline CDR1 reads MRHNA; CDR2 reads SNTAGT. Deletions cut 4 bases from V and 4 bases from J, with 8 bases between. CDR3 length: 13 amino acids. Here the CDR3 DNA reads TGTGCCAGCAGTGCGGAACCTAATCAGCCCCAGCATTTT. Translation gives CASSAEPNQPQHF.

Comment on this clonotype: The germline gene is not matched at one end of the junction; a read error may be the cause. CDR3 sequence (DNA): TGTGCCAGCAGTTTGGTTGGGCGGGGAAGGAATGAGCAATTCTTC. Its protein product is CASSLVGRGRNEQFF. J is TRBJ2-1 and V is TRBV27; D is perhaps TRBD2 (6 bases). The germline V gene encodes CDR1 MNHEY and CDR2 SMNVEV (reference sequence). The CDR3 has 15 residues.

The chain has TRBV24-1 and TRBJ1-1; tentative D call: TRBD1 (6 bases). From germline, CDR1 is KGHDR and CDR2 SFDVKD. The CDR3 covers 15 residues. V was cut by 4 bases and J by 1 base, with 12 bases left in between. The CDR3 sequence: CATSDGGAGNTEAFF. The DNA of the CDR3 is TGTGCCACCAGTGACGGGGGGGCGGGGAACACTGAAGCTTTCTTT.

Points on this clonotype: The conserved closing phenylalanine or tryptophan is absent in this CDR3, likely reflecting a read error. The chain combines TRBV6-5 with TRBJ2-2, with 16 bases lining up with TRBD2. This CDR3 region has 15 residues. Germline lookup yields CDR1 MNHEY and CDR2 SVGAGI. Here the CDR3 DNA reads TGTGCCAGCAGTTCCGCGGGACTAGCGGGAGGGGAACTGTTTTTA. Amino acid sequence: CASSSAGLAGGELFL.

Points on this clonotype: The CDR3 end shows no conserved phenylalanine or tryptophan, and so a read error is likely. The V gene is TRBV29-1, the J gene TRBJ2-7; 7 nucleotides agree with TRBD1. The CDR3 contains 11 residues. Germline lookup yields CDR1 SQVTM and CDR2 ANQGSEA. V gave up 4 bases and J gave up 8 bases; unmatched junction bases: 5. CDR3 sequence (DNA): TGCAGCGTTGGCGACAGGGACAAGCAGTACATC. It is translated as CSVGDRDKQYI.

Notes on this clonotype: One end of the junction is discordant with germline, which a read error may explain. V is TRBV29-1 and J is TRBJ2-3, with a weak D call TRBD2 (6 bases). The CDR3 is made up of 15 amino acids. CDR1 SQVTM and CDR2 ANQGSEA come from the germline V gene. DNA for the CDR3: TGCAGCATTGAGGGCGGGGCCGGCATCAAAGATATGCAGTATTTT. This sequence encodes CSIEGGAGIKDMQYF.

This clonotype was recorded many times. The rearrangement uses TRBV5-1 and TRBJ2-1; TRBD2 agrees at 8 bases. V lost 2 bases to trimming and J lost 5 bases; unmatched junction nucleotides: 6. The CDR3 is 15 residues long. Germline-derived CDR1 and CDR2 are SGHRS and YFSETQ. The CDR3 sequence is CASSLGLAGNNEQFF. DNA of the CDR3: TGCGCCAGCAGCTTAGGGCTAGCGGGTAACAATGAGCAGTTCTTC.

Remarks on this clonotype: Because the CDR3 is missing its conserved closing phenylalanine or tryptophan, this is likely a read error. The J gene is TRBJ2-7, the V gene TRBV2; D may correspond to TRBD1 or TRBD2 (6 bases each). V lost 7 bases to trimming and J lost 0 bases, with 16 bases between them. The CDR3 consists of 15 residues. Germline V CDR1 and CDR2: SNHLY, FYNNEI. The CDR3 reads CASNGGGQNSYEQYI. CDR3 DNA: TGTGCCAGCAACGGGGGCGGCCAAAACTCCTACGAGCAGTACATC.

This clonotype was counted a single time. A read error is likely, as this CDR3 ends without the conserved phenylalanine or tryptophan. The gene calls are TRBV29-1 and TRBJ2-2; 9 nucleotides match TRBD2. In germline, CDR1 is SQVTM, CDR2 ANQGSEA. There are 13 residues in the CDR3. The chain's CDR3 is CIVGLAITGELFS. The CDR3 DNA reads TGCATCGTTGGACTAGCGATCACCGGGGAGCTGTTTTCT.

Concerning this clonotype: Given a much more abundant clone one base away, this may be a read error. The rearrangement uses TRBV28 and TRBJ2-1; 8 positions agree with TRBD2. Germline assignment: CDR1 MDHEN and CDR2 SYDVKM. The CDR3 is made up of 15 amino acids. This CDR3 is CASSLPPPGGGEQLF. The DNA for the CDR3 is TGTGCCAGCAGTTTACCCCCACCGGGAGGGGGTGAGCAGCTCTTC.

Remarks on this clonotype: Because it lacks the conserved phenylalanine or tryptophan at the end, this CDR3 is likely a read error. The V and J genes are TRBV6-6 and TRBJ1-2, with D possibly TRBD1 on 5 matching bases. Per germline, CDR1 MNHNY and CDR2 SVGAGI (reference sequence). The CDR3 is made up of 14 amino acids. CDR3 residues: CASSTRTTVYGYTV. CDR3 nucleotides: TGTGCCAGCAGTACCCGGACAACAGTCTATGGTTACACCGTC.

The rearrangement joins TRBV12-3 or TRBV12-4 to TRBJ2-3, with 8 bases fitting TRBD2. V was clipped by 5 bases and J by 10 bases; unmatched bases: 11. The CDR3 runs 14 residues. CDR3 DNA: TGTGCCAGCAGTGCCGGGACTAGGCCAGAATCGCAGTATTTT. This translates into CASSAGTRPESQYF.

This clonotype occurred a few times. The rearrangement links TRBV4-2 to TRBJ1-2; D not resolved. Germline-derived CDR1 and CDR2 are LGHNA and YNFKEQ. V was trimmed by 10 bases and J by 8 bases, leaving 26 bases between them. CDR3 length: 15 amino acids. The CDR3 loop reads CANSQEVIGVGGYTF. In DNA form, the CDR3 reads TGTGCCAACAGTCAGGAAGTAATCGGGGTGGGCGGCTACACCTTC.

This chain joins TRBV6-6 and TRBJ2-7; D is uncertain. The CDR3 is made up of 16 amino acids. V was trimmed by 9 bases and J by 3 bases, leaving 24 bases between them. In germline, CDR1 is MNHNY, CDR2 SVGAGI (reference sequence). CDR3 sequence: CASLLDGGTSCYEQYF. The CDR3 bases are TGTGCCAGTCTTTTGGATGGCGGAACAAGTTGCTACGAGCAGTACTTC.

On this clonotype: A read error may produce the germline difference seen at one junction end. The J gene is TRBJ2-1, the V gene TRBV5-1; tentatively, D is TRBD1 (5 bases). Per germline, CDR1 SGHRS and CDR2 YFSETQ. CDR3 length equals 13 residues. The CDR3 nucleotides are TGCGCCAGCAGCACATTACAGGACAAAGAGCAGTTCTTT. Translated, it gives CASSTLQDKEQFF.

This clonotype was seen repeatedly, ten times or more. The rearrangement links TRBV10-2 to TRBJ2-5; perhaps TRBD1 as D (6 bases). The V end was cut by 7 bases, the J end by 7 bases, with 16 bases between. The germline V gene encodes CDR1 WSHSY and CDR2 SAAADI. The CDR3 loop spans 13 amino acids. The CDR3 bases are TGCGCCAGCACCGGACAGCTTGGCATGACCCAGTACTTC. Its translation is CASTGQLGMTQYF.

This clonotype appeared many times. The chain recombines TRBV6-2 or TRBV6-3 with TRBJ2-1; D gene uncertain. The CDR3 covers 12 residues. Germline V CDR1 and CDR2: MNHEY, SVGEGT. The V end was cut by 6 bases, the J end by 6 bases, with 9 bases between. The CDR3 region is CASSSGFNEQFF. Written as DNA, the CDR3 is TGTGCCAGCAGCTCAGGTTTCAATGAGCAGTTCTTC.

Points on this clonotype: Given the absence of the conserved phenylalanine or tryptophan at the CDR3 end, a read error is likely. It is unclear where the CDR3 begins or ends on the DNA, so no DNA is shown, and the CDR3 is as TCRdb lists it. The gene calls are TRBV29-1 and TRBJ2-7; the table names TRBD1, a call not compared with the DNA. The germline gives CDR1 SQVTM, CDR2 ANQGSEA. The CDR3 is 11 residues long, counting both termini. The chain's CDR3 is CSALFGAEQYL.

This clonotype was found many times. DNA of the CDR3: TGCGCCAGCAGCTTACCAGGGGGCGAAGGAGAGACCCAGTACTTC. Its protein product is CASSLPGGEGETQYF. The chain uses TRBV5-1 and TRBJ2-5; 8 bases match TRBD1. The junction had 7 bases not matched to a gene; V was cut back by 2 bases and J by 4 bases. Germline V gene sequence: CDR1 SGHRS, CDR2 YFSETQ. The CDR3 totals 15 residues.

As for this clonotype: Possible read error: a much larger clone is one base away. The CDR3 DNA follows: TGTGCCAGCAGCATAGATGCCCTAGGACAGGGAGGAGGCTACACCTTC. Its protein product is CASSIDALGQGGGYTF. The J gene is TRBJ1-2, the V gene TRBV9, with TRBD1 matching over 8 bases. Germline CDR1 and CDR2: SGDLS and YYNGEE. CDR3 length equals 16 residues. V shed 4 bases and J 8 bases; nucleotides not matched to a gene: 16.